This entry features one TCR gamma chain sequence. The TRG library came from 150 to 250 ng of biopsy DNA amplified with LymphoTrack primers. TCRdb applied CATT to the multiplex PCR reads for clone calling. This table holds 800 to 1,000 gamma-chain clones, 48% found once. Each case's genomic DNA was extracted from ten 5-µm formalin-fixed paraffin-embedded scrolls. These data are taken from a study of intestinal T cells in coeliac disease. Overall study: In the TRG cohort, coeliac patients were much younger than controls.

CDR1 is EGSTGY and CDR2 is YDSYTSSV in the germline V gene. Trimming removed 9 bases from V and 7 bases from J; junction bases left unmatched: 15. The CDR3 is 13 amino acids. The gene calls are TRGV4 and TRGJ1 or TRGJ2. The sequence derives from a human donor with celiac disease. The sequenced sample was a duodenal biopsy. CDR3 nucleotide sequence: TGTGCCACCGTGGGATGGGCCAAGTATAAGAAACTCTTT. Encoded protein: CATVGWAKYKKLF.